Listed here are 14 T cell receptor beta chains from one sample, sequenced in a study of shared clonotypes between healthy human individuals. Generated by immunoSEQ multiplex PCR, the TCRdb table keeps only in-frame clones and is missing some. The sample includes some 2.4 million clones, more than 85% seen only once; the top ten take around 0.37%. The sequencing input was naive CD4+ T cells from PBMCs. Subset in this sample: CD45RA+ positively selected. These receptors originate from a man aged 18 to 30 in good health. Some clones in this sample may be carry-over from other donors' samples.

This clone has only a few counts. The chain joins TRBV19 to TRBJ1-1; no definite D call. Trimming took off 1 base at V and 5 bases at J, with 14 bases between the two ends. Germline V gives CDR1 LNHDA, CDR2 SQIVND (reference sequence). The CDR3 extends over 15 amino acids. CDR3 region: CASSIGGSKPTEAFF. CDR3 DNA sequence: TGTGCCAGTAGTATAGGAGGATCCAAACCGACTGAAGCTTTCTTT.

The rearrangement joins TRBV4-2 to TRBJ2-1; D not resolved. This CDR3 is built from 15 residues. Trimming stripped 0 bases from V and 3 bases from J, with 9 bases between. Germline lookup yields CDR1 LGHNA and CDR2 YNFKEQ. This chain's CDR3 is CASSQDPGHYNEQFF. CDR3 nucleotide sequence: TGTGCCAGCAGCCAAGATCCGGGCCACTACAATGAGCAGTTCTTC.

For this clone: Other DNA sequences in this sample translate to the same CDR3. This rearrangement joins TRBV18 to TRBJ2-2; 7 nucleotides line up with TRBD1. The CDR3 totals 17 residues. The germline gives CDR1 KGHSH, CDR2 LQKENI. The J segment lost 1 base and the V segment lost 0 bases, leaving 5 bases of the junction unmatched. The CDR3 sequence: CASSPPGRGLNTGELFF. The CDR3 nucleotides read TGTGCCAGCTCACCACCGGGCAGGGGGTTGAACACCGGGGAGCTGTTTTTT.

V gene TRBV27 combines with J gene TRBJ1-4; D not resolved. The V and J ends lost 5 bases and 0 bases respectively, with 4 bases between them. In germline, CDR1 is MNHEY, CDR2 SMNVEV (reference sequence). The CDR3 length is 13 residues. The DNA for the CDR3 is TGTGCCAGCAGTCGAACAACTAATGAAAAACTGTTTTTT. Its translation: CASSRTTNEKLFF.

CDR3 DNA: TGCGCCAGCAGCTTGGTGGCCGACGCCTACGAGCAGTACTTC. Residues: CASSLVADAYEQYF. The genes are TRBV5-1 and TRBJ2-7; D unclear. Between the trimmed V and J ends, which lost 0 bases and 2 bases, there was a span of 9 bases. This CDR3 has 14 amino acids. Germline V CDR1 and CDR2: SGHRS, YFSETQ. The full variable domain, completed using reference TRBV5-1 and TRBJ2-7, is KAGVTQTPRYLIKTRGQQVTLSCSPISGHRSVSWYQQTPGQGLQFLFEYFSETQRNKGNFPGRFSGRQFSNSRSEMNVSTLELGDSALYLCASSLVADAYEQYFGPGTRLTVT.

This clone appeared a single time. J is TRBJ1-5 and V is TRBV5-8; the D is unclear. The CDR3 is 14 amino acids. The germline V gene has CDR1 SGHTS and CDR2 YDEGEE. With 1 base removed from V and 3 bases from J, the gap between germline ends came to 8 bases. The CDR3 region is CASSLMSPNQPQHF. For the CDR3, the DNA is TGTGCCAGCAGCTTGATGTCCCCCAATCAGCCCCAGCATTTT.

The chain employs TRBV12-1 and TRBJ2-6. TRBV12-1 is tagged as a pseudogene. This CDR3 has 15 amino acids. This CDR3 is CASSFAGPAGVVLTF. DNA for the CDR3: TGTGCCAGCAGCTTTGCAGGCCCAGCAGGAGTTGTCCTGACTTTC.

The chain is built from TRBV28 and TRBJ2-1; TRBD2 matches at 11 bases. CDR3 size: 17 residues. The germline gives CDR1 MDHEN, CDR2 SYDVKM. J was trimmed by 8 bases and V by 6 bases; bases with no gene match: 15. The CDR3 nucleotides read TGTGCCAGCAGCCAATTGGGACTAGCGGTGGGGACGGATGAGCAGTTCTTC. As protein: CASSQLGLAVGTDEQFF.

The rearrangement joins TRBV6-4 to TRBJ1-4, with 7 bases matching TRBD1. From germline, CDR1 is MRHNA and CDR2 SNTAGT. Unmatched junction bases numbered 4, after V lost 6 bases and J lost 0 bases. There are 15 residues in the CDR3. DNA for the CDR3: TGTGCCAGCAGACCTACAGGGGCAACTAATGAAAAACTGTTTTTT. Amino acid sequence: CASRPTGATNEKLFF.

The chain recombines TRBV28 with TRBJ2-5; the D gene could be TRBD1 or TRBD2 (5 bases each). Trimming took 3 bases from V and 5 from J, leaving 13 bases between them. The germline V gene has CDR1 MDHEN and CDR2 SYDVKM. The CDR3 is 14 residues long. The CDR3 DNA is TGTGCCAGCAGTTTGGTGAGGGGAAGGGAGACCCAGTACTTC. Its translation: CASSLVRGRETQYF.

The chain carries TRBV7-2 and TRBJ2-2; 7 bases align to TRBD2. Germline V gives CDR1 SGHTA, CDR2 FQGNSA. This CDR3 comprises 16 residues. The V segment lost 8 bases and the J segment 6 bases; nucleotides outside the gene matches: 15. Here the CDR3 reads CASGLVAGSRSGELFF. CDR3 nucleotide sequence: TGTGCCAGCGGACTAGTGGCGGGATCAAGGTCCGGGGAGCTGTTTTTT. The full variable domain, completed using reference TRBV7-2 and TRBJ2-2, is GAGVSQSPSNKVTEKGKDVELRCDPISGHTALYWYRQSLGQGLEFLIYFQGNSAPDKSGLPSDRFSAERTGGSVSTLTIQRTQQEDSAVYLCASGLVAGSRSGELFFGEGSRLTVL.

The chain couples TRBV18 to TRBJ1-1; 8 positions agree with TRBD1. Trimming at V came to 6 bases and at J to 5 bases, leaving 5 bases not matched to a gene. Germline V lookup: CDR1 KGHSH, CDR2 LQKENI. CDR3 length: 13 amino acids. CDR3 residues: CASSTGVVTEAFF. CDR3 nucleotides: TGTGCCAGCTCGACAGGGGTTGTGACTGAAGCTTTCTTT.

This chain joins TRBV21-1 and TRBJ1-5. TRBV21-1 is termed a pseudogene. This CDR3 spans 13 amino acids. In nucleotides, the CDR3 is TGTGCCCCGCCCGGGGGGCGGGATCAGCCCCAGCATTTT. This codes for CAPPGGRDQPQHF.

The chain joins TRBV6-5 to TRBJ2-1, with 7 bases lining up with TRBD2. Germline CDR1 reads MNHEY; CDR2 reads SVGAGI. Losses at the gene ends were 6 bases for V and 9 bases for J; bases not matched to a gene: 5. The CDR3 covers 12 residues. CDR3 protein: CASRPTSAEQFF. CDR3 nucleotides: TGTGCCAGCAGACCCACTAGCGCTGAGCAGTTCTTC.